The text below deals with one T cell receptor beta chain. Its antigen is not identified. This sample was taken from a study of T-cell memory formation after mild COVID-19. Study-wide results and limits: Contracting clones from day 15 to 85 showed balanced CD4/CD8; later expanders favored CD4+. CD8+ contracting clones occupied EMRA, while CD4+ ones occupied mainly CM and EM.

TCRdb called the 5' RACE reads again in MiXCR, with one record for every CDR3 protein. The sample has approximately 200,000 distinct CDR3 sequences; 16% are singletons. The CDR3 has 18 residues. The genes are TRBV3-2 and TRBJ2-3; the listed D gene, TRBD2, was not tested against the DNA. TRBV3-2 is shown as a pseudogene. The origin of this receptor is an adult woman who had mild COVID-19 (a few samples of this study predate the infection). Cell type and time point are not known. Material for sequencing was PBMCs or a T cell subset sorted from them (not recorded which). CDR3 amino acids: CASSQGPAGGLRGDTQYF. In nucleotides, the CDR3 is TGTGCCAGCAGCCAAGGGCCAGCGGGAGGCCTACGAGGGGATACGCAGTATTTT.